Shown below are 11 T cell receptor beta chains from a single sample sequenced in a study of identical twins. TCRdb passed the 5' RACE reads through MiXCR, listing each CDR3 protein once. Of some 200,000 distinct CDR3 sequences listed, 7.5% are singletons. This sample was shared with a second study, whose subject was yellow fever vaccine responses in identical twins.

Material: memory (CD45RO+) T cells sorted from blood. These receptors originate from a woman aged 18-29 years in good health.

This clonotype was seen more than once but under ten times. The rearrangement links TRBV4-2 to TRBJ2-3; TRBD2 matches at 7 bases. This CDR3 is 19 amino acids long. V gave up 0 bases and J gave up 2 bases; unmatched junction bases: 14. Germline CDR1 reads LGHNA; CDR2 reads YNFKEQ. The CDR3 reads CASSQDLRMRGWDTDTQYF. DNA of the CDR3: TGTGCCAGCAGCCAAGACCTCAGAATGCGGGGGTGGGACACAGATACGCAGTATTTT.

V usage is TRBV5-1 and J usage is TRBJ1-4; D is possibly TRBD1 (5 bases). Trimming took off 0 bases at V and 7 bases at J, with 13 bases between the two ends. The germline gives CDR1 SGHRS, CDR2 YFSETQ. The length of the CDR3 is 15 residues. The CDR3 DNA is TGCGCCAGCAGCTTGGTAGGGGACCCAAGTGAAAAACTGTTTTTT. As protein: CASSLVGDPSEKLFF. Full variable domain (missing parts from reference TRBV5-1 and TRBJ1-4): KAGVTQTPRYLIKTRGQQVTLSCSPISGHRSVSWYQQTPGQGLQFLFEYFSETQRNKGNFPGRFSGRQFSNSRSEMNVSTLELGDSALYLCASSLVGDPSEKLFFGSGTQLSVL.

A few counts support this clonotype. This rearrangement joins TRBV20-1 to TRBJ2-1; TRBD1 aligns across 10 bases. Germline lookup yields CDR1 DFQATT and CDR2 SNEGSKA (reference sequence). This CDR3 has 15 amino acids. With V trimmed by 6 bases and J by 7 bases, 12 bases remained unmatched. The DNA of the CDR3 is TGCAGTGCCAGCCCTGGGACAGGGGCTGGAAATGAGCAGTTCTTC. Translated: CSASPGTGAGNEQFF.

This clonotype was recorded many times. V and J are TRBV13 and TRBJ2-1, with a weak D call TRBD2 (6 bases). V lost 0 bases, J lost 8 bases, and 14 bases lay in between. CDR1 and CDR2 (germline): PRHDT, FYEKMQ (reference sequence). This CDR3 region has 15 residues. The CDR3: CASSLGRQPGDEQFF. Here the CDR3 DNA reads TGTGCCAGCAGCTTAGGCCGACAACCGGGGGATGAGCAGTTCTTC.

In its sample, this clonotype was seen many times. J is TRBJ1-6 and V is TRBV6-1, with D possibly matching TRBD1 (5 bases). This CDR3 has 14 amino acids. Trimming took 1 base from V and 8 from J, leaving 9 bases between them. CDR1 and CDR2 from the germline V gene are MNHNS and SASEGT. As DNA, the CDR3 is TGTGCCAGCAGTGAAGGGGGGGAGCATTCACCCCTCCACTTT. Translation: CASSEGGEHSPLHF.

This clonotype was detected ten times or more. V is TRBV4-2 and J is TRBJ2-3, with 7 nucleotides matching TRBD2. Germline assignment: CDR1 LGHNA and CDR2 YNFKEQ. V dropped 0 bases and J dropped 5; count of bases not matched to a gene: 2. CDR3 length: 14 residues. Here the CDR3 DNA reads TGTGCCAGCAGCCAAGATCGGGGGGAAGATACGCAGTATTTT. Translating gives CASSQDRGEDTQYF.

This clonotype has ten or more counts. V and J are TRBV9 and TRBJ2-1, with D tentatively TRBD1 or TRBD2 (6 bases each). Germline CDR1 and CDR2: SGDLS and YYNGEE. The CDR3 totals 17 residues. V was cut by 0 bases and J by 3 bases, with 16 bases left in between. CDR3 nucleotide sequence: TGTGCCAGCAGCGTAGCTGGAGGGGGGCTGCTCTACAATGAGCAGTTCTTC. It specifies CASSVAGGGLLYNEQFF. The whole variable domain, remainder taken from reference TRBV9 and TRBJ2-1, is DSGVTQTPKHLITATGQRVTLRCSPRSGDLSVYWYQQSLDQGLQFLIQYYNGEERAKGNILERFSAQQFPDLHSELNLSSLELGDSALYFCASSVAGGGLLYNEQFFGPGTRLTVL.

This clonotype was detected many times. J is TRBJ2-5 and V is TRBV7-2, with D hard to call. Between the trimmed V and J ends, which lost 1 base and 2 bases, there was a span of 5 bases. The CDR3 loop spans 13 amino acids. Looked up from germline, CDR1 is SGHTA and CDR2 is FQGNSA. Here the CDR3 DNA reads TGTGCCAGCAGCTTAGTCAGTCAAGAGACCCAGTACTTC. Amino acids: CASSLVSQETQYF. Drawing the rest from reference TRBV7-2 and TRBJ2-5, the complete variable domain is GAGVSQSPSNKVTEKGKDVELRCDPISGHTALYWYRQSLGQGLEFLIYFQGNSAPDKSGLPSDRFSAERTGGSVSTLTIQRTQQEDSAVYLCASSLVSQETQYFGPGTRLLVL.

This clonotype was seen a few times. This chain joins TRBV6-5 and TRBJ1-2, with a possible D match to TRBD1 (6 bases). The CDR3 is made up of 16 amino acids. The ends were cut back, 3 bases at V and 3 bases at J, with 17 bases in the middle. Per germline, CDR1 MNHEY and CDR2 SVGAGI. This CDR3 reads CASSYGQPITYYGYTF. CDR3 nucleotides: TGTGCCAGCAGTTATGGACAGCCGATTACTTACTATGGCTACACCTTC.

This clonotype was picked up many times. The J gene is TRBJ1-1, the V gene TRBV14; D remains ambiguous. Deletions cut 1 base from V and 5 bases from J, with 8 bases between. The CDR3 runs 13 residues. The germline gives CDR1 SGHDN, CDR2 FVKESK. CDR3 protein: CASSQVPGTEAFF. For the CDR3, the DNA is TGTGCCAGCAGCCAAGTACCGGGGACTGAAGCTTTCTTT.

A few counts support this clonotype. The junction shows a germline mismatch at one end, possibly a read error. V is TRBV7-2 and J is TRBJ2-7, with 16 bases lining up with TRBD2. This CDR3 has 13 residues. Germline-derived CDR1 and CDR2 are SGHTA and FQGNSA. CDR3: CASSWGLAGGPNF. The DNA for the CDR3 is TGTGCCAGCAGCTGGGGACTAGCGGGAGGGCCAAATTTC.